This T cell receptor (beta chain) emerged from a study of cytotoxic CD8 clonotypes in ibrutinib-treated CLL. As for this clone: Its antigen remains unidentified.

General study findings and limits: While tracking circulating CD8+ T-cell counts, baseline clonality exceeded that of age-matched healthy donors.

CDR1 is ENHRY, CDR2 SYGVKD, per germline. V gave up 2 bases and J gave up 9 bases; unmatched junction bases: 5. CDR3 length: 13 amino acids. A 1 in 200,000 to 1 in 1 million T cell depth was the sequencing target. TCRdb's copy holds only in-frame clones and misses some; the assay was immunoSEQ multiplex PCR. The sample has approximately 60,000 clones; roughly 50% are singletons. The chain carries TRBV10-3 and TRBJ2-5; TRBD2 matches at 8 bases. The TCR comes from a human donor with chronic lymphocytic leukemia. Sequences were derived from PBMCs, sampled after 24 months of ibrutinib treatment. CDR3 coding DNA: TGTGCCATCAGTGAGGGGCGGGGGGAACCCCAGTACTTC. Its translation: CAISEGRGEPQYF.